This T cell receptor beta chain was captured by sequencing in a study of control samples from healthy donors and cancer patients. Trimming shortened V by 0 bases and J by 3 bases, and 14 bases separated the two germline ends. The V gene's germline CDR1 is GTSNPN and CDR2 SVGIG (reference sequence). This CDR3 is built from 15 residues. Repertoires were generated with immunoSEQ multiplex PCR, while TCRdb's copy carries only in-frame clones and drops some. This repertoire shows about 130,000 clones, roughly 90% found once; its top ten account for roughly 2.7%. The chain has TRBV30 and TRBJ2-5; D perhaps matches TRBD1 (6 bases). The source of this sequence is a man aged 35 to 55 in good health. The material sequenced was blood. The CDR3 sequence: CAWSVAWGREETQYF. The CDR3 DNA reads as TGTGCCTGGAGTGTGGCATGGGGGCGGGAAGAGACCCAGTACTTC. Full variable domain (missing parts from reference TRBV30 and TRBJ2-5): SQTIHQWPATLVQPVGSPLSLECTVEGTSNPNLYWYRQAAGRGLQLLFYSVGIGQISSEVPQNLSASRPQDRQFILSSKKLLLSDSGFYLCAWSVAWGREETQYFGPGTRLLVL.